The 10 T cell receptor beta chains listed next were all sequenced from one sample in a study of T cell repertoires and HLA-DP antigens. Produced via immunoSEQ multiplex PCR; TCRdb's table is partial and in-frame only. The table lists approximately 86,000 clones, around nine tenths of them singletons. These TCRs are of unknown antigen specificity. The sample comprised CD4+ T cells from PBMCs. These receptors all come from a man in his fifties in good health and CMV-seronegative.

This clone appeared a single time. J is TRBJ2-7 and V is TRBV6-1; 9 bases line up with TRBD1. This CDR3 comprises 13 residues. Looked up from germline, CDR1 is MNHNS and CDR2 is SASEGT. J lost 5 bases, V lost 10 bases, and 9 bases had no gene match. CDR3: CATRTGVSDEQYF. CDR3 in DNA: TGTGCCACCCGGACAGGGGTTAGCGACGAGCAGTACTTC.

The chain recombines TRBV6-5 with TRBJ2-1, with TRBD1 identical over 10 bases. The CDR3 runs to 15 residues. Germline V gene lookup returns CDR1 MNHEY and CDR2 SVGAGI. The V segment lost 4 bases and the J segment 8 bases; nucleotides outside the gene matches: 8. CDR3 in DNA: TGTGCCAGCAGTTCCATTCGACAGGGGGCAGATGAGCAGTTCTTC. Translating it yields CASSSIRQGADEQFF.

The chain joins TRBV19 to TRBJ1-2; D uncertain. V was clipped by 5 bases and J by 1 base, with 5 bases between them. Germline CDR1 reads LNHDA; CDR2 reads SQIVND (reference sequence). This CDR3 contains 12 residues. CDR3 loop: CASSRNNYGYTF. DNA of the CDR3: TGTGCCAGTAGTCGAAATAACTATGGCTACACCTTC.

The chain combines TRBV5-1 with TRBJ2-7; no definite D call. The V and J ends lost 0 bases and 2 bases respectively, with 9 bases between them. This CDR3 has 14 residues. Germline V gives CDR1 SGHRS, CDR2 YFSETQ. The CDR3 DNA reads as TGCGCCAGCAGCTTGGTAGTTCCTCCCTACGAGCAGTACTTC. Translation: CASSLVVPPYEQYF.

The chain combines TRBV19 with TRBJ2-5; 9 bases match TRBD1. CDR3 length: 16 amino acids. CDR1 is LNHDA, CDR2 SQIVND, per germline (reference sequence). The V gene end was trimmed by 3 bases and the J gene end by 4 bases; junction bases not matched to a gene: 9. The CDR3 DNA follows: TGTGCCAGTAGTATTCGGGACCTGACAGGGGGAGAGACCCAGTACTTC. Translating gives CASSIRDLTGGETQYF.

The chain joins TRBV7-8 to TRBJ1-2; D is undetermined. This CDR3 has 13 amino acids. Per the germline V gene, CDR1 is SGHVS and CDR2 is FQNEAQ. Trimming cost V 7 bases and J 8 bases, with 17 bases left between them. The CDR3 bases are TGTGCCAGCAAGGTGTCCGCGGCCCAGGGCTACACCTTC. As protein: CASKVSAAQGYTF.

The V gene is TRBV5-1, the J gene TRBJ2-1, with D possibly matching TRBD2 (6 bases). Trimming stripped 4 bases from V and 4 bases from J, with 12 bases between. Germline CDR1 reads SGHRS; CDR2 reads YFSETQ. The CDR3 contains 14 residues. This chain's CDR3 is CASSGRDFYNEQFF. The CDR3 DNA reads as TGCGCCAGCAGCGGAAGGGACTTTTACAATGAGCAGTTCTTC.

This clone was counted a single time. The genes are TRBV5-4 and TRBJ2-2, with 7 bases fitting TRBD2. V was clipped by 4 bases and J by 3 bases; unmatched bases: 9. This CDR3 is built from 16 residues. CDR1 and CDR2 from the germline V gene are SGHNT and YYREEE (reference sequence). The CDR3 DNA reads as TGTGCCAGCAGCCCTAAACCTGCGGGGGACACCGGGGAGCTGTTTTTT. Protein product: CASSPKPAGDTGELFF. Filled out from reference TRBV5-4 and TRBJ2-2, the complete variable domain reads ETGVTQSPTHLIKTRGQQVTLRCSSQSGHNTVSWYQQALGQGPQFIFQYYREEENGRGNFPPRFSGLQFPNYSSELNVNALELDDSALYLCASSPKPAGDTGELFFGEGSRLTVL.

The chain uses TRBV11-3 and TRBJ2-5; D is uncertain. In germline, CDR1 is SGHNT, CDR2 YENEEA. Trimming stripped 5 bases from V and 4 bases from J, with 23 bases between. This CDR3 has 17 amino acids. The CDR3 DNA reads as TGTGCCAGCAGCCCGGGCGGTGGCGCCCAAGGGTTAGAGACCCAGTACTTC. It encodes CASSPGGGAQGLETQYF.

The V call is TRBV6-5, the J call TRBJ2-1, with D perhaps TRBD2 (5 bases). This CDR3 is 11 amino acids long. V dropped 6 bases and J dropped 12 bases, with 12 bases sitting between them. Per germline, CDR1 MNHEY and CDR2 SVGAGI. In DNA, the CDR3 is TGTGCCAGCAGATTTGAAGCGGTGCAGTTCTTC. Translated: CASRFEAVQFF.